The source of this TCR beta chain is a study of beta chain features in type 1 diabetes. The overall study: Age, gender, cell numbers and subset yield matched between patients and controls.

Findings of the study overall: The naive, central memory and Treg TCRB repertoires looked more alike in patients than they did in healthy donors.

Germline lookup yields CDR1 MDHEN and CDR2 SYDVKM. With 3 bases removed from V and 2 bases from J, the gap between germline ends came to 17 bases. This CDR3 has 18 amino acids. Notes on this clone: The antigen is not known.

Expressed TCRB transcripts were sequenced because the isolated RNA had all been reverse transcribed beforehand. Sequencing was performed with immunoSEQ multiplex PCR; in TCRdb, only in-frame clones are kept and a portion is missing. The sample includes hundreds of thousands of clones, 15% to 20% of them seen just once. V usage is TRBV28 and J usage is TRBJ2-6; D remains unclear. Material for sequencing was naive CD4+ T cells from blood. The TCR was taken from a woman aged 18-29 years in good health. The CDR3 region is CASSFVTARATGANVLTF. The DNA of the CDR3 is TGTGCCAGCAGTTTCGTAACAGCCCGCGCGACTGGGGCCAACGTCCTGACTTTC.